Listed here is a single TCR beta chain. These data belong to a study of T cells expressing NK-cell markers. CDR3 size: 13 residues. Germline lookup yields CDR1 SGHTA and CDR2 FQGNSA. From its re-call of the 5' RACE reads, TCRdb lists each CDR3 protein once, without DNA. Here the sample table reports 400,000 to 450,000 distinct CDR3 sequences. The chain employs TRBV7-2 and TRBJ2-7; TCRdb picks TRBD2, but there is no DNA to check that call. The source is a woman aged 18 to 75 in good health. Input material: blood T cells: a sorted CD56 or NKG2C T cell subset, CD4+ or CD8+ T cells, or bulk PBMC T cells (not recorded which). The CDR3: CASSSLNAYEQYF.